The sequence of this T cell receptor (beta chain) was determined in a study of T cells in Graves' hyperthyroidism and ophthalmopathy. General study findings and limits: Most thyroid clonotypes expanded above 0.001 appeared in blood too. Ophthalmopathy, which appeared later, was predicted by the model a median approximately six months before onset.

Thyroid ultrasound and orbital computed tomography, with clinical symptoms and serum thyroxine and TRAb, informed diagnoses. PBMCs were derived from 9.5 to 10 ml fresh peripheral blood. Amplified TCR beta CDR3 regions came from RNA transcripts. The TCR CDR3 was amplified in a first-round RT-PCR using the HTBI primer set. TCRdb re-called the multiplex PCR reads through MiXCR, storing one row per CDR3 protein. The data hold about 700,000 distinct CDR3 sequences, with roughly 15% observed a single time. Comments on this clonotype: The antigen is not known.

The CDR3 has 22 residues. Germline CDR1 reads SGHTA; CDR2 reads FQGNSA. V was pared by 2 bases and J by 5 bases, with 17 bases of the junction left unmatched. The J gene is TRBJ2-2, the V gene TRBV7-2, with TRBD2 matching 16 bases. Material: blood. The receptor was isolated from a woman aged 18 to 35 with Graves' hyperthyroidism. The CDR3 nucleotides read TGTGCCAGCAGCTTACGGGGGACTAGCGGGAGGGCCGGATGGTTGAGGACCGGGGAGCTGTTTTTT. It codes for CASSLRGTSGRAGWLRTGELFF.